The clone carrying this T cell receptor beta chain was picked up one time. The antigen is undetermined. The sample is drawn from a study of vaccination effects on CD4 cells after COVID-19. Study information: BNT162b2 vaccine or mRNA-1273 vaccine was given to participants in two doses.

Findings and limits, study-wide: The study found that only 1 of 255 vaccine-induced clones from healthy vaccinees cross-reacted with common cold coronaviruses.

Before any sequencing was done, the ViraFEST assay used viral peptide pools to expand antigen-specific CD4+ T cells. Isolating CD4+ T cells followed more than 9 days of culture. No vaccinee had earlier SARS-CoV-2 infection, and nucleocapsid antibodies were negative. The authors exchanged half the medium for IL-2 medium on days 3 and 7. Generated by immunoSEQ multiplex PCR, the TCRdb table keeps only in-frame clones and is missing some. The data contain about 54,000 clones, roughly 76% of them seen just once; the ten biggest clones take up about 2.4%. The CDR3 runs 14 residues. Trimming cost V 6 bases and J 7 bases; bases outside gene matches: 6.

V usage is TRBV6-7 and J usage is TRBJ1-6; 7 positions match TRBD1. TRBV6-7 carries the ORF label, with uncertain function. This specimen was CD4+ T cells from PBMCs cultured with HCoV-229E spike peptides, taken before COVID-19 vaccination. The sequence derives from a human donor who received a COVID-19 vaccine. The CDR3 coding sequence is TGTGCCAGCAGCCAGGGACAGACCAATTCACCCCTCCACTTT. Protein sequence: CASSQGQTNSPLHF.